The 4 T cell receptor beta chains listed next were all sequenced from one sample in a study of radiation and T cells in renal cell carcinoma. Time point indicated: baseline pretreatment blood. Specified treatment: 15 Gy SBRT to primary tumor, nephrectomy 4 weeks later. Libraries were prepared by immunoSEQ multiplex PCR; TCRdb keeps only in-frame clonotypes and omits some of them. The table records approximately 140,000 clones, roughly nine tenths of them present only once. Material: blood, obtained from a patient whose treatment included radiotherapy and nephrectomy. Receptor source: a woman in her seventies with renal cell carcinoma.

The chain recombines TRBV10-3 with TRBJ1-5; possibly TRBD1 for D (6 bases). Deletions cut 4 bases from V and 1 base from J, with 11 bases between. The CDR3 is 15 amino acids. CDR1 is ENHRY, CDR2 SYGVKD, per germline. The CDR3 DNA reads TGTGCCATCAGTGTAGGGGGGGACAGCAATCAGCCCCAGCATTTT. It yields the protein CAISVGGDSNQPQHF.

Turning to this clone: Its ends do not fully match the called genes, so a read error is possible. J is TRBJ2-2 and V is TRBV7-7, with 7 bases aligning to TRBD2. The CDR3 sequence is 15 residues long. CDR1 and CDR2 from the germline V gene are SSHAT and FNYEAQ (reference sequence). DNA for the CDR3: TGTGCTAGCAGCTTAAGCGGGGCGAACACCGGGGAGCTGTTTTTT. It translates to CASSLSGANTGELFF.

The chain has TRBV9 and TRBJ1-6; TRBD1 matches at 7 bases. The J segment lost 8 bases and the V segment lost 3 bases, leaving 5 bases of the junction unmatched. CDR1 and CDR2 (germline): SGDLS, YYNGEE. This CDR3 region has 14 residues. CDR3 protein: CASSERQGDSPLHF. The CDR3 DNA sequence: TGTGCCAGCAGCGAACGACAGGGAGATTCACCCCTCCACTTT.

The chain uses TRBV30 and TRBJ1-2, with D hard to call. With 2 bases removed from V and 8 bases from J, the gap between germline ends came to 12 bases. Germline CDR1 reads GTSNPN; CDR2 reads SVGIG (reference sequence). The CDR3 sequence is 12 residues long. The CDR3 loop reads CAWSLWPEGYTF. The DNA for the CDR3 is TGTGCCTGGAGTTTATGGCCCGAGGGCTACACCTTC.